This passage covers 32 T cell receptor beta chains from one sample sequenced in a study of shared clonotypes between healthy human individuals. The repertoire was sequenced with immunoSEQ multiplex PCR; TCRdb's copy has only in-frame clones and lacks some. The repertoire holds around 1.5 million clones, 95% to 99% seen once, with 0.45% in the top ten. The source material was naive CD4+ T cells sorted from blood. Subset noted: CD45RA+ positively selected. The receptors shown here come from a man aged 25-45 years in good health.

This clone was counted once. This sequence joins TRBV2 and TRBJ2-3; 7 bases map to TRBD1. The V gene end was trimmed by 1 base and the J gene end by 2 bases; junction bases not matched to a gene: 3. CDR3 length: 15 residues. The germline V gene encodes CDR1 SNHLY and CDR2 FYNNEI. CDR3 sequence: CASSEDRGNTDTQYF. In DNA form, the CDR3 reads TGTGCCAGCAGTGAAGACAGGGGAAACACAGATACGCAGTATTTT.

The chain uses TRBV29-1 and TRBJ2-7; either TRBD1 or TRBD2 may fit D (5 bases each). The CDR3 has 13 residues. Germline-derived CDR1 and CDR2 are SQVTM and ANQGSEA. The V and J ends lost 8 bases and 5 bases respectively, with 19 bases between them. The CDR3 nucleotides read TGCAGCTCGCGGGTAGGGGTTCTGGACGAGCAGTACTTC. Encoded protein: CSSRVGVLDEQYF.

This chain connects TRBV27 to TRBJ1-4; tentative D call: TRBD1 (5 bases). Per germline, CDR1 MNHEY and CDR2 SMNVEV (reference sequence). Trimming took 6 bases from V and 4 from J, leaving 21 bases between them. This CDR3 spans 17 amino acids. CDR3 sequence reads: CASSRAGGTSLNEKLFF. The CDR3 bases are TGTGCCAGCAGCCGAGCGGGGGGAACATCCCTTAATGAAAAACTGTTTTTT.

This clone was recorded once. In the same sample, other DNA sequences code for this CDR3. The chain links TRBV5-1 to TRBJ1-1, with no clear D. Germline V lookup: CDR1 SGHRS, CDR2 YFSETQ. The CDR3 has 13 amino acids. V lost 2 bases to trimming and J lost 1 base, with 6 bases between them. CDR3 in DNA: TGCGCCAGCAGCTTTCCCCCGAACACTGAAGCTTTCTTT. The encoded protein is CASSFPPNTEAFF.

The chain carries TRBV7-9 and TRBJ2-2, with D possibly TRBD1 on 5 matching bases. This CDR3 is 16 amino acids long. Germline lookup yields CDR1 SEHNR and CDR2 FQNEAQ (reference sequence). Trimming pared 6 bases from V and 1 base from J, leaving 15 bases between. The CDR3 sequence is CASRYGAGQNTGELFF. The DNA for the CDR3 is TGTGCCAGCAGATATGGTGCAGGGCAGAACACCGGGGAGCTGTTTTTT. Variable domain in full (rest from reference TRBV7-9 and TRBJ2-2): DTGVSQNPRHKITKRGQNVTFRCDPISEHNRLYWYRQTLGQGPEFLTYFQNEAQLEKSRLLSDRFSAERPKGSFSTLEIQRTEQGDSAMYLCASRYGAGQNTGELFFGEGSRLTVL.

About this clone: This same CDR3 is encoded by further DNA sequences in the sample. The chain uses TRBV28 and TRBJ2-7; 7 bases map to TRBD1. Germline CDR1 and CDR2: MDHEN and SYDVKM. J gave up 7 bases and V 5 bases, and 11 bases lay outside the gene matches. This CDR3 contains 14 residues. The CDR3 sequence: CASSLDRVRREQYF. The CDR3 nucleotides are TGTGCCAGCAGTCTAGACAGGGTAAGACGGGAGCAGTACTTC.

The chain links TRBV19 to TRBJ1-1; the match to TRBD1 covers 10 bases. V lost 10 bases, J lost 0 bases, and 8 bases stayed unmatched. Germline loops: CDR1 LNHDA, CDR2 SQIVND (reference sequence). The CDR3 contains 15 residues. This CDR3 is CATVDRGRMNTEAFF. The CDR3 DNA is TGTGCCACTGTCGACAGGGGGCGGATGAACACTGAAGCTTTCTTT.

To note about this clone: This sample also contains other DNA sequences that code for the same CDR3. The CDR3, as DNA: TGTGCCAGCAGCAGATTAGGAACTGAAGCTTTCTTT. Its protein product is CASSRLGTEAFF. The chain uses TRBV6-5 and TRBJ1-1; no definite D call. With 6 bases removed from V and 5 bases from J, the gap between germline ends came to 10 bases. Looked up from germline, CDR1 is MNHEY and CDR2 is SVGAGI. The length of the CDR3 is 12 residues.

The chain is built from TRBV4-3 and TRBJ1-2; D ambiguous. The CDR3 runs 14 residues. The germline V and J ends were trimmed by 1 base and 5 bases, with 11 bases remaining between them. CDR1 is LGHNA, CDR2 YSLEER, per germline. The DNA of the CDR3 is TGCGCCAGCAGCCAAGGGAATGGCGGGTATGGCTACACCTTC. Amino acid sequence: CASSQGNGGYGYTF.

This chain links TRBV25-1 with TRBJ2-7; 7 bases fit TRBD1. CDR3 length: 13 residues. CDR1 and CDR2 (germline): MGHDK, SYGVNS. After removal of 6 bases from V and 2 bases from J, the junction contained 4 bases not matched to a gene. CDR3 in DNA: TGTGCCAGCAGCGACAGGGCAACCTACGAGCAGTACTTC. Protein sequence: CASSDRATYEQYF.

V gene TRBV7-9 combines with J gene TRBJ1-4; the D is unclear. Germline V gene sequence: CDR1 SEHNR, CDR2 FQNEAQ (reference sequence). This CDR3 is 14 amino acids long. V was shortened by 1 base and J by 6 bases, with 9 bases between the two germline ends. The DNA for the CDR3 is TGTGCCAGCAGCTTAGGTGGGATCGATGAAAAACTGTTTTTT. This translates into CASSLGGIDEKLFF.

This clone was observed a single time. The J gene is TRBJ2-1, the V gene TRBV19; possibly TRBD1 for D (6 bases). Per germline, CDR1 LNHDA and CDR2 SQIVND (reference sequence). The germline V and J ends were trimmed by 1 base and 5 bases, with 15 bases remaining between them. This CDR3 comprises 16 residues. CDR3 bases: TGTGCCAGTAGTATAGTCGAACAGGGCCCTGACAATGAGCAGTTCTTC. Protein product: CASSIVEQGPDNEQFF. Drawing the rest from reference TRBV19 and TRBJ2-1, the complete variable domain is DGGITQSPKYLFRKEGQNVTLSCEQNLNHDAMYWYRQDPGQGLRLIYYSQIVNDFQKGDIAEGYSVSREKKESFPLTVTSAQKNPTAFYLCASSIVEQGPDNEQFFGPGTRLTVL.

This clone was found once. The CDR3 bases are TGTGCCAGCAGCTTAGTTCCGGCCGCAGGAGATACGCAGTATTTT. Translated, it gives CASSLVPAAGDTQYF. V gene TRBV7-2 combines with J gene TRBJ2-3; D unclear. The V and J ends lost 1 base and 5 bases respectively, with 13 bases between them. The CDR3 covers 15 residues. From germline, CDR1 is SGHTA and CDR2 FQGNSA.

V usage is TRBV30 and J usage is TRBJ1-5, with 7 bases that match TRBD1. The CDR3 runs 15 residues. CDR1 is GTSNPN, CDR2 SVGIG, per germline (reference sequence). Trimming removed 0 bases from V and 3 bases from J; junction bases left unmatched: 5. DNA for the CDR3: TGTGCCTGGAGTGTTGGGGACAGAATCAATCAGCCCCAGCATTTT. It yields the protein CAWSVGDRINQPQHF.

This clone has a single count. The gene calls are TRBV4-3 and TRBJ2-7; 10 nucleotides match TRBD2. V lost 1 base, J lost 4 bases, and 4 bases stayed unmatched. Germline CDR1 reads LGHNA; CDR2 reads YSLEER. The CDR3 sequence is 15 residues long. The CDR3 loop is CASSQASGGAYEQYF. The CDR3, as DNA: TGCGCCAGCAGCCAAGCGAGCGGGGGGGCATACGAGCAGTACTTC.

The chain has TRBV30 and TRBJ1-1; TRBD1 might be the D (6 bases). V was trimmed by 5 bases and J by 1 base, leaving 11 bases between them. In germline, CDR1 is GTSNPN, CDR2 SVGIG (reference sequence). This CDR3 comprises 13 residues. CDR3 region: CAWGGTRNTEAFF. CDR3 in DNA: TGTGCCTGGGGCGGGACAAGGAACACTGAAGCTTTCTTT.

V gene TRBV5-6 combines with J gene TRBJ1-2, with TRBD1 matching 11 bases. CDR3 size: 13 residues. J lost 7 bases, V lost 5 bases, and 4 bases had no gene match. The germline gives CDR1 SGHDT, CDR2 YYEEEE. This CDR3 is CASRDRGQVGYTF. The CDR3 bases are TGTGCCAGCAGGGACAGGGGGCAGGTTGGCTACACCTTC.

The rearrangement links TRBV2 to TRBJ2-2, with unresolved D. The CDR3 is 18 residues long. The ends were cut back, 1 base at V and 3 bases at J, with 18 bases in the middle. Germline CDR1 SNHLY, CDR2 FYNNEI. The CDR3 DNA reads as TGTGCCAGCAGTGAAGACGGCTCGTTCGCGACGCACACCGGGGAGCTGTTTTTT. It yields the protein CASSEDGSFATHTGELFF.

The chain couples TRBV29-1 to TRBJ1-5; D is ambiguous. V dropped 5 bases and J dropped 3 bases, with 11 bases sitting between them. The CDR3 loop spans 13 amino acids. Germline CDR1 SQVTM, CDR2 ANQGSEA. CDR3 amino acids: CSVRLSSNQPQHF. CDR3 nucleotides: TGCAGCGTTCGATTGAGTTCCAATCAGCCCCAGCATTTT. The whole variable domain, filled in from reference TRBV29-1 and TRBJ1-5, reads SAVISQKPSRDICQRGTSLTIQCQVDSQVTMMFWYRQQPGQSLTLIATANQGSEATYESGFVIDKFPISRPNLTFSTLTVSNMSPEDSSIYLCSVRLSSNQPQHFGDGTRLSIL.

The gene calls are TRBV28 and TRBJ1-5; D perhaps matches TRBD1 (5 bases). Germline V gene sequence: CDR1 MDHEN, CDR2 SYDVKM. The V and J ends lost 5 bases and 0 bases respectively, with 14 bases between them. The CDR3 is 16 amino acids. This chain's CDR3 is CASSPWQGDSNQPQHF. In nucleotides, the CDR3 is TGTGCCAGCAGTCCCTGGCAGGGTGATAGCAATCAGCCCCAGCATTTT.

Regarding this clone: Other DNA sequences in this sample translate to the same CDR3. The chain carries TRBV18 and TRBJ1-1; D remains unclear. V was cut by 3 bases and J by 1 base, with 6 bases left in between. The CDR3 runs 13 residues. The V gene's germline CDR1 is KGHSH and CDR2 LQKENI. CDR3 loop: CASSPDQNTEAFF. DNA of the CDR3: TGTGCCAGCTCACCCGACCAGAACACTGAAGCTTTCTTT.

This clone was recorded once. The V and J genes are TRBV18 and TRBJ2-7; 7 nucleotides line up with TRBD1. Trimming cost V 5 bases and J 1 base; bases outside gene matches: 14. The CDR3 spans 17 residues. Germline lookup yields CDR1 KGHSH and CDR2 LQKENI. The CDR3 reads CASSYAGRQGRSYEQYF. The CDR3 DNA sequence: TGTGCCAGCTCATATGCCGGACGACAGGGTAGATCCTACGAGCAGTACTTC.

V gene TRBV27 combines with J gene TRBJ2-7, with TRBD2 matching 10 bases. The junction had 19 bases not matched to a gene; V was cut back by 7 bases and J by 7 bases. The CDR3 runs to 17 residues. Germline CDR1 reads MNHEY; CDR2 reads SMNVEV (reference sequence). As DNA, the CDR3 is TGTGCCAGCAACCTTAGACGCCAGCTAGCGGGAGCGAGGGAGCAGTACTTC. Residues: CASNLRRQLAGAREQYF.

This rearrangement joins TRBV18 to TRBJ1-5, with 10 bases identical to TRBD1. V dropped 0 bases and J dropped 5; count of bases not matched to a gene: 4. CDR1 and CDR2 from the germline V gene are KGHSH and LQKENI. This CDR3 comprises 16 residues. The CDR3 sequence is CASSPPGTGVHQPQHF. DNA for the CDR3: TGTGCCAGCTCACCACCCGGGACAGGGGTTCATCAGCCCCAGCATTTT.

The chain employs TRBV18 and TRBJ1-1, with D hard to call. The CDR3 extends over 14 amino acids. Trimming pared 1 base from V and 4 bases from J, leaving 10 bases between. Germline V gene sequence: CDR1 KGHSH, CDR2 LQKENI. Written as DNA, the CDR3 is TGTGCCAGCTCACCACAAACAGTGGGCACTGAAGCTTTCTTT. Encoded protein: CASSPQTVGTEAFF.

V gene TRBV5-1 combines with J gene TRBJ2-5; 9 positions agree with TRBD1. With V trimmed by 5 bases and J by 5 bases, 4 bases remained unmatched. This CDR3 region has 13 residues. CDR1 and CDR2 from the germline V gene are SGHRS and YFSETQ. The CDR3 is CASRAGTGETQYF. CDR3 bases: TGCGCCAGCAGAGCCGGGACAGGGGAGACCCAGTACTTC.

This chain joins TRBV27 and TRBJ1-1, with 8 bases fitting TRBD1. Germline CDR1 reads MNHEY; CDR2 reads SMNVEV (reference sequence). With V trimmed by 7 bases and J by 3 bases, 4 bases remained unmatched. The CDR3 loop spans 13 amino acids. This CDR3 is CASILQGDTEAFF. The DNA of the CDR3 is TGTGCCAGCATTCTACAGGGGGACACTGAAGCTTTCTTT.

This clone was counted a single time. The rearrangement uses TRBV9 and TRBJ2-2; possible D gene TRBD1, 5 bases. Between the trimmed V and J ends, which lost 0 bases and 7 bases, there was a span of 7 bases. Germline CDR1 is SGDLS and CDR2 is YYNGEE. The CDR3 consists of 13 residues. This chain's CDR3 is CASSVGTHGELFF. The CDR3 DNA sequence: TGTGCCAGCAGCGTAGGGACACACGGGGAGCTGTTTTTT.

V is TRBV6-1 and J is TRBJ1-3; no reliable D call. With 7 bases removed from V and 0 bases from J, the gap between germline ends came to 4 bases. The V gene's germline CDR1 is MNHNS and CDR2 SASEGT. CDR3 length: 12 amino acids. The CDR3 sequence is CASTVSGNTIYF. The CDR3 DNA reads as TGTGCCAGCACGGTCTCTGGAAACACCATATATTTT.

Comment on this clone: Other DNA sequences of this sample code for an identical CDR3. The gene calls are TRBV9 and TRBJ2-1; 12 bases match TRBD2. Germline V lookup: CDR1 SGDLS, CDR2 YYNGEE. The V gene end was trimmed by 0 bases and the J gene end by 7 bases; junction bases not matched to a gene: 5. The CDR3 totals 16 residues. CDR3 residues: CASSVGLAGVENEQFF. CDR3 in DNA: TGTGCCAGCAGCGTAGGACTAGCGGGAGTTGAAAATGAGCAGTTCTTC.

The chain has TRBV5-4 and TRBJ2-5, with D perhaps being TRBD1 or TRBD2 (5 bases each). Germline CDR1 and CDR2: SGHNT and YYREEE (reference sequence). Trimming pared 4 bases from V and 3 bases from J, leaving 13 bases between. The CDR3 is made up of 14 amino acids. Here the CDR3 DNA reads TGTGCCAGCAGCGCCGGGACCGCAAAAGAGACCCAGTACTTC. Encoded protein: CASSAGTAKETQYF.

The rearrangement joins TRBV18 to TRBJ2-5, with 10 positions matching TRBD2. The CDR3 loop spans 18 amino acids. Germline lookup yields CDR1 KGHSH and CDR2 LQKENI. Trimming removed 2 bases from V and 5 bases from J; junction bases left unmatched: 14. CDR3 amino acids: CASSPVIGRTSGTETQYF. Written as DNA, the CDR3 is TGTGCCAGCTCACCAGTGATTGGGAGGACTAGCGGAACGGAGACCCAGTACTTC.